This T cell receptor beta chain was retrieved from a study of blood T cell repertoires in COVID-19. Study at large: Acute and convalescent COVID-19 specimens originated in the United States, Italy and Spain.

This clone appeared once. Per the original data handling: How many nucleated cells were present was estimated from reference gene primer amplification. Profiled with immunoSEQ multiplex PCR; TCRdb holds only in-frame clones, not every one. The V and J calls and clone size come from that table; D and trimming were worked out from the DNA. This sample carries just under 250,000 clones, around 86% of them seen once, and the ten largest clones take roughly 3%. V lost 1 base to trimming and J lost 1 base, with 10 bases between them. The CDR3 contains 15 residues. Germline V lookup: CDR1 SGHVS, CDR2 FQNEAQ.

The sequencing input was peripheral blood. This clonotype was obtained from a woman aged 25 to 39 who had recovered from COVID-19. The chain recombines TRBV7-8 with TRBJ2-5, with D possibly TRBD2 on 6 matching bases. CDR3 coding DNA: TGTGCCAGCAGCTTAGAAGGGAGGTTCCAAGAGACCCAGTACTTC. Amino acid sequence: CASSLEGRFQETQYF.